The 32 T cell receptor beta chains below all came from one sample that was sequenced in a study of T cells after yellow fever vaccination (dated by TCRdb to between 2018 and 2021). Library preparation employed 5' RACE. The instrument was an Illumina HiSeq 2500. In TCRdb, the public reads were trimmed at Q25 with fastp and aligned with MiXCR, with productive beta chains retained. Rows merge per CDR3 protein into single entries with the most common DNA and genes. For this sample there are under 550,000 distinct CDR3 sequences; 20% to 25% appear just once. The ten largest clones add up to around 17% of the sample. Interpreted using the paper, the treatment or condition label stands for: live attenuated yellow fever vaccine strain. This specimen consisted of PBMCs, obtained roughly 20 days after the first yellow fever vaccination. These receptors came from a young man who received the YFV17D yellow fever vaccine.

The chain carries TRBV7-9 and TRBJ2-6; the D is unclear. This CDR3 is 14 amino acids long. Germline CDR1 is SEHNR and CDR2 is FQNEAQ (reference sequence). The V and J ends lost 4 bases and 4 bases respectively, with 8 bases between them. CDR3 in amino acids: CASSSSTGANVLTF. CDR3 nucleotides: TGTGCCAGCAGCTCCTCAACAGGGGCCAACGTCCTGACTTTC.

This clonotype came up many times. This chain joins TRBV5-1 and TRBJ2-5; 8 bases line up with TRBD1. CDR3 size: 14 residues. V was clipped by 4 bases and J by 4 bases; unmatched bases: 6. Per the germline V gene, CDR1 is SGHRS and CDR2 is YFSETQ. CDR3: CASSPRTGRETQYF. In DNA form, the CDR3 reads TGCGCCAGCAGCCCCAGGACAGGGCGAGAGACCCAGTACTTC. The entire variable domain, with the rest obtained from reference TRBV5-1 and TRBJ2-5, is as follows: KAGVTQTPRYLIKTRGQQVTLSCSPISGHRSVSWYQQTPGQGLQFLFEYFSETQRNKGNFPGRFSGRQFSNSRSEMNVSTLELGDSALYLCASSPRTGRETQYFGPGTRLLVL.

The V gene is TRBV19, the J gene TRBJ2-5; 9 bases match TRBD1. J gave up 2 bases and V 4 bases, and 8 bases lay outside the gene matches. This CDR3 comprises 16 residues. CDR1 LNHDA and CDR2 SQIVND come from the germline V gene (reference sequence). CDR3 bases: TGTGCCAGTAGTAACGTCGGACAGGGGAATCAAGAGACCCAGTACTTC. Encoded protein: CASSNVGQGNQETQYF.

This clonotype was detected a few times. The gene calls are TRBV7-2 and TRBJ2-7, with a weak D call TRBD2 (6 bases). The CDR3 runs 13 residues. Deletions cut 4 bases from V and 0 bases from J, with 7 bases between. Germline V gives CDR1 SGHTA, CDR2 FQGNSA. The CDR3 loop is CASSSGDSYEQYV. The CDR3 DNA is TGTGCCAGCAGCTCGGGGGACTCCTACGAGCAGTACGTC.

This clonotype was observed a handful of times. CDR3: CASSLGDLSGYTF. CDR3 nucleotide sequence: TGTGCCAGCAGTTTAGGTGATTTGAGCGGCTACACCTTC. The V call is TRBV12-3 or TRBV12-4, the J call TRBJ1-2; D not resolved. This CDR3 is 13 amino acids long. V was pared by 1 base and J by 8 bases, with 11 bases between.

This clonotype was counted a few times. The chain links TRBV11-2 to TRBJ1-6, with D perhaps matching TRBD1 (6 bases). Trimming took off 1 base at V and 8 bases at J, with 12 bases between the two ends. Germline V gives CDR1 SGHAT, CDR2 FQNNGV. This CDR3 has 15 amino acids. CDR3 in amino acids: CASSLGTEYYSPLHF. In DNA form, the CDR3 reads TGTGCCAGCAGCTTAGGGACAGAGTATTATTCACCCCTCCACTTT.

This clonotype was detected only a few times. The chain's CDR3 is CASKARYNEQFF. The CDR3 nucleotides read TGTGCCAGCAAGGCGCGTTACAATGAGCAGTTCTTC. J is TRBJ2-1 and V is TRBV28, with unresolved D. Looked up from germline, CDR1 is MDHEN and CDR2 is SYDVKM. This CDR3 contains 12 residues. Trimming shortened V by 7 bases and J by 4 bases, and 8 bases separated the two germline ends.

This chain connects TRBV7-2 to TRBJ1-2; TRBD1 matches 9 bases. The J segment lost 8 bases and the V segment lost 0 bases, leaving 13 bases of the junction unmatched. Germline V gene sequence: CDR1 SGHTA, CDR2 FQGNSA. This CDR3 has 17 residues. The CDR3 DNA reads as TGTGCCAGCAGCTTAGCAGGGTCGGGACAGGGTTCAAAGGGCTACACCTTC. This codes for CASSLAGSGQGSKGYTF.

The chain links TRBV5-5 to TRBJ2-7; 12 nucleotides match TRBD2. The CDR3 spans 17 residues. Germline trimming cut 1 base from V and 1 base from J; bases unmatched to any gene: 6. Germline V lookup: CDR1 SGHKS, CDR2 YYEKEE (reference sequence). CDR3 residues: CASSLTLAGGPSYEQYF. As DNA, the CDR3 is TGTGCCAGCAGCTTGACTCTAGCGGGGGGGCCGTCCTACGAGCAGTACTTC.

J is TRBJ2-1 and V is TRBV30; D may be TRBD2 (5 bases). The CDR3 contains 13 residues. Germline V CDR1 and CDR2: GTSNPN, SVGIG (reference sequence). Trimming took off 2 bases at V and 7 bases at J, with 12 bases between the two ends. The DNA for the CDR3 is TGTGCCTGGAGTCCCGGACTTCCTAATGAGCAGTTCTTC. Its translation: CAWSPGLPNEQFF. The full variable domain, in which reference TRBV30 and TRBJ2-1 provide the parts outside the CDR3, is SQTIHQWPATLVQPVGSPLSLECTVEGTSNPNLYWYRQAAGRGLQLLFYSVGIGQISSEVPQNLSASRPQDRQFILSSKKLLLSDSGFYLCAWSPGLPNEQFFGPGTRLTVL.

There are a few counts of this clonotype. DNA for the CDR3: TGTGCCAGCAGTTACGGGGCCAGAGTCACAGATACGCAGTATTTT. As protein: CASSYGARVTDTQYF. The chain is built from TRBV6-5 and TRBJ2-3, with D possibly matching TRBD1 (5 bases). Trimming left V 2 bases short and J 2 bases short, with 11 bases between. CDR1 and CDR2 (germline): MNHEY, SVGAGI. This CDR3 region has 15 residues.

The rearrangement links TRBV5-1 to TRBJ1-2, with D unresolved. Germline values: CDR1 SGHRS, CDR2 YFSETQ. V shed 0 bases and J shed 8 bases, with 14 bases lying between them. CDR3 length: 14 amino acids. The CDR3 bases are TGCGCCAGCAGCTTGGATGAGGCTCCCTGGGGCTACACCTTC. It is translated as CASSLDEAPWGYTF.

This clonotype was found a few times. The J gene is TRBJ1-2, the V gene TRBV19; tentatively, D is TRBD1 (5 bases). The CDR3 has 17 amino acids. The germline gives CDR1 LNHDA, CDR2 SQIVND (reference sequence). Trimming took 4 bases from V and 0 from J, leaving 18 bases between them. The CDR3 region is CASSSQGFPPSNYGYTF. The CDR3 DNA sequence: TGTGCCAGTAGTAGTCAGGGTTTCCCACCCTCTAACTATGGCTACACCTTC.

The rearrangement links TRBV7-9 to TRBJ2-5; D unclear. The length of the CDR3 is 16 residues. V was trimmed by 5 bases and J by 5 bases, leaving 21 bases between them. Germline assignment: CDR1 SEHNR and CDR2 FQNEAQ (reference sequence). In nucleotides, the CDR3 is TGTGCCAGCAGCAGAGGACGGGCCTTCCCCAGGGAGACCCAGTACTTC. As protein: CASSRGRAFPRETQYF.

This clonotype was detected only a few times. The CDR3 sequence: CASSLVGTGGYEQYF. CDR3 DNA: TGCGCCAGCAGCTTGGTTGGGACAGGGGGTTACGAGCAGTACTTC. The J gene is TRBJ2-7, the V gene TRBV5-1, with TRBD1 identical over 11 bases. J lost 4 bases, V lost 0 bases, and 3 bases had no gene match. In germline, CDR1 is SGHRS, CDR2 YFSETQ. The CDR3 contains 15 residues.

This clonotype was observed a handful of times. The rearrangement links TRBV5-1 to TRBJ2-7; D not certain. CDR1 and CDR2 from the germline V gene are SGHRS and YFSETQ. V lost 1 base and J 6 bases, leaving 8 bases between the germline ends. The CDR3 consists of 12 residues. CDR3 residues: CASSLWGFEQYF. CDR3 bases: TGCGCCAGCAGCTTGTGGGGATTCGAGCAGTACTTC.

This clonotype was found many times. This chain links TRBV5-1 with TRBJ2-4; no firm D call. The V end was cut by 0 bases, the J end by 0 bases, with 10 bases between. CDR3 length: 16 amino acids. Germline CDR1 is SGHRS and CDR2 is YFSETQ. This CDR3 reads CASSLGNSVAKNIQYF. DNA of the CDR3: TGCGCCAGCAGCTTGGGTAACAGCGTAGCCAAAAACATTCAGTACTTC.

About this clonotype itself: Being one base from a much bigger clone, this may be a read error. The chain recombines TRBV5-6 with TRBJ2-3; 7 positions match TRBD2. The CDR3 spans 13 residues. Germline V gene sequence: CDR1 SGHDT, CDR2 YYEEEE. The CDR3 DNA follows: TGTACCAGCCGGACTAGTCACACAGATACGCAGTATTTT. Protein product: CTSRTSHTDTQYF.

This clonotype was detected only a few times. The J gene is TRBJ2-7, the V gene TRBV7-9; D uncertain. Trimming shortened V by 6 bases and J by 6 bases, and 15 bases separated the two germline ends. This CDR3 region has 13 residues. Germline V CDR1 and CDR2: SEHNR, FQNEAQ (reference sequence). The CDR3 is CASSLPPDGEQYF. CDR3 bases: TGTGCCAGCAGTCTCCCCCCTGACGGCGAGCAGTACTTC. The whole variable domain, filled in from reference TRBV7-9 and TRBJ2-7, reads DTGVSQNPRHKITKRGQNVTFRCDPISEHNRLYWYRQTLGQGPEFLTYFQNEAQLEKSRLLSDRFSAERPKGSFSTLEIQRTEQGDSAMYLCASSLPPDGEQYFGPGTRLTVT.

This clonotype was counted between two and nine times. This chain connects TRBV7-9 to TRBJ2-7; TRBD1 aligns across 7 bases. V shed 1 base, J shed 3 bases, and the junction held 6 bases outside the gene matches. This CDR3 has 15 residues. The V gene's germline CDR1 is SEHNR and CDR2 FQNEAQ (reference sequence). The CDR3 coding sequence is TGTGCCAGCAGCTTAGAAGACAGGGTGGGCTACGAGCAGTACTTC. As protein: CASSLEDRVGYEQYF.

The J gene is TRBJ2-7, the V gene TRBV7-3; the D gene is possibly TRBD1 (5 bases). V gave up 1 base and J gave up 0 bases, with 10 bases separating them. The germline V gene encodes CDR1 SGHTA and CDR2 FQGTGA. The CDR3 length is 15 residues. CDR3 residues: CASSLIGDSSYEQYF. In DNA, the CDR3 is TGTGCCAGCAGCTTAATCGGCGACAGCTCCTACGAGCAGTACTTC.

The rearrangement uses TRBV2 and TRBJ1-1; weak D call: TRBD1 (6 bases). CDR1 and CDR2 from the germline V gene are SNHLY and FYNNEI. This CDR3 has 18 residues. The CDR3 protein is CTFSAQGRGVLMNTEAFF. In DNA, the CDR3 is TGTACCTTCAGCGCGCAGGGGAGGGGAGTCCTCATGAACACTGAAGCTTTCTTT.

Ten or more counts support this clonotype. V usage is TRBV7-2 and J usage is TRBJ1-2; D unclear. The germline gives CDR1 SGHTA, CDR2 FQGNSA. The CDR3 is made up of 15 amino acids. Trimming cost V 0 bases and J 5 bases, with 13 bases left between them. CDR3 bases: TGTGCCAGCAGCTTAGCTCTCACTCTGGGATATGGCTACACCTTC. As protein: CASSLALTLGYGYTF.

This clonotype was seen only a few times. The chain recombines TRBV10-3 with TRBJ1-4; D might be TRBD1 (5 bases). Trimming cost V 2 bases and J 0 bases, with 16 bases left between them. Germline CDR1 and CDR2: ENHRY and SYGVKD. This CDR3 has 18 residues. The CDR3 loop reads CAISEGPLSGATNEKLFF. The CDR3 nucleotides are TGTGCCATCAGTGAGGGGCCCTTGTCGGGGGCAACTAATGAAAAACTGTTTTTT.

This clonotype showed up just a few times. The chain uses TRBV5-1 and TRBJ2-1; D is unresolved. The CDR3 loop spans 15 amino acids. The germline V gene has CDR1 SGHRS and CDR2 YFSETQ. Deletions cut 3 bases from V and 6 bases from J, with 16 bases between. CDR3 residues: CASSSRPEGVNEQFF. In DNA, the CDR3 is TGCGCCAGCAGCTCGAGACCCGAAGGTGTCAATGAGCAGTTCTTC.

This clonotype was recorded at least ten times. The chain uses TRBV3-1 and TRBJ1-5; D might be TRBD1 (5 bases). Germline lookup yields CDR1 LGHDT and CDR2 YNNKEL (reference sequence). V was cut by 3 bases and J by 5 bases, with 8 bases left in between. The CDR3 length is 13 residues. The CDR3 coding sequence is TGTGCCAGCAGCCAGCAAGGGGATCAGCCCCAGCATTTT. Encoded protein: CASSQQGDQPQHF.

This sequence joins TRBV15 and TRBJ2-5, with a possible D match to TRBD2 (5 bases). Germline CDR1 reads LNHNV; CDR2 reads YYDKDF (reference sequence). Trimming stripped 0 bases from V and 7 bases from J, with 18 bases between. CDR3 length: 16 residues. CDR3 DNA sequence: TGTGCCACCAGCAGAGAGTTGGCAGGCCTGGCGGGGACCCAGTACTTC. Amino acid sequence: CATSRELAGLAGTQYF.

This clonotype was recorded at least ten times. The chain carries TRBV5-1 and TRBJ2-2; no clear D gene. V was trimmed by 5 bases and J by 5 bases, leaving 4 bases between them. CDR3 length equals 11 residues. Germline V gives CDR1 SGHRS, CDR2 YFSETQ. The DNA of the CDR3 is TGCGCCAGCAGGCAAACCGGGGAGCTGTTTTTT. Translating it yields CASRQTGELFF.

The CDR3 reads CASSSRLDRERFSGANVLTF. In nucleotides, the CDR3 is TGTGCCAGCAGCTCCCGACTGGACAGGGAGCGATTCTCTGGGGCCAACGTCCTGACTTTC. The chain combines TRBV13 with TRBJ2-6; 8 bases are a match to TRBD1. Losses at the gene ends were 4 bases for V and 0 bases for J; bases not matched to a gene: 14. The germline V gene encodes CDR1 PRHDT and CDR2 FYEKMQ (reference sequence). CDR3 length: 20 amino acids.

A few counts support this clonotype. J is TRBJ1-4 and V is TRBV6-5; D gene ambiguous. The V and J ends lost 6 bases and 7 bases respectively, with 15 bases between them. This CDR3 region has 14 residues. CDR1 is MNHEY, CDR2 SVGAGI, per germline. The CDR3 reads CASSSRSEGEKLFF. In DNA form, the CDR3 reads TGTGCCAGCAGCAGCCGGTCTGAGGGTGAAAAACTGTTTTTT.

This clonotype was seen more than once but under ten times. V and J are TRBV5-1 and TRBJ2-7; TRBD1 or TRBD2 may be the D gene (6 bases each). Germline-derived CDR1 and CDR2 are SGHRS and YFSETQ. This CDR3 contains 15 residues. Between the trimmed V and J ends, which lost 0 bases and 4 bases, there was a span of 14 bases. The CDR3 region has the DNA TGCGCCAGCAGCTTGGAGCCCACGGGGGCTTACGAGCAGTACGTC. Translating gives CASSLEPTGAYEQYV.

Details on this clonotype: One end of the junction is discordant with germline, which a read error may explain. The chain combines TRBV5-1 with TRBJ2-2; D is uncertain. Germline V gene sequence: CDR1 SGHRS, CDR2 YFSETQ. This CDR3 is built from 13 residues. CDR3 region: CARSPQGSGELFF. CDR3 DNA sequence: TGTGCCAGGAGCCCCCAAGGGTCGGGGGAGCTGTTTTTT.